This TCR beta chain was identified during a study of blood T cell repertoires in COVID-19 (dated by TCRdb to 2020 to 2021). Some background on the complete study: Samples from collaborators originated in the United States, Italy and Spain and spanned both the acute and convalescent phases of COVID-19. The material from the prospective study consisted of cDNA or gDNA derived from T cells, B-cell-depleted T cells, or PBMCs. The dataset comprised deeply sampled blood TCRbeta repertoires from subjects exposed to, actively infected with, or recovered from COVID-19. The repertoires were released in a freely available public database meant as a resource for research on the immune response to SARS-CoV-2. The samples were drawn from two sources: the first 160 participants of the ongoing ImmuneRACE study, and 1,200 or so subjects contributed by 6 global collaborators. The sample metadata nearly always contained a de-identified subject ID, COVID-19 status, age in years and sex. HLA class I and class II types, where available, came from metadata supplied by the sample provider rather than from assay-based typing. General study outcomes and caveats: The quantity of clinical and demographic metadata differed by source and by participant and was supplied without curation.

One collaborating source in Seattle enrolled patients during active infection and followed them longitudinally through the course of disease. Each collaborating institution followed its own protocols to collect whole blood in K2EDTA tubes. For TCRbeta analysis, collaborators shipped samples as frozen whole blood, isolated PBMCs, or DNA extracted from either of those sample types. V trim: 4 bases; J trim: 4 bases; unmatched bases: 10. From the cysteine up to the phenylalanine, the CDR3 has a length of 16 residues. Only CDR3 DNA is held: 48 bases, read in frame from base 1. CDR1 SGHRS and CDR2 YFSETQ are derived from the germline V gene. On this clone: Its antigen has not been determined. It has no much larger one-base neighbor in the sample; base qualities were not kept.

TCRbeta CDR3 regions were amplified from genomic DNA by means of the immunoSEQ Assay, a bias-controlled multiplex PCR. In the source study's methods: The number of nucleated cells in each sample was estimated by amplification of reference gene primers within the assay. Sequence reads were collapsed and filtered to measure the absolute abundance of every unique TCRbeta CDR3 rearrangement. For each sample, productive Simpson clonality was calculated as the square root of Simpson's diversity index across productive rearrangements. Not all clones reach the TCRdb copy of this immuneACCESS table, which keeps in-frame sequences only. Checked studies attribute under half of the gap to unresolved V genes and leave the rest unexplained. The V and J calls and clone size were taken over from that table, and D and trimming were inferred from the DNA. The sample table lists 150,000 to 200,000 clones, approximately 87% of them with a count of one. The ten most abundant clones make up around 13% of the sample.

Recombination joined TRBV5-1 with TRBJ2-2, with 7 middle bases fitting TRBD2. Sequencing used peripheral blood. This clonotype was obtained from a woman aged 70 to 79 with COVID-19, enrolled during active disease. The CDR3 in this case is CASSNSGTGGTGELFF. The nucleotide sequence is TGCGCCAGCAGCAACTCCGGGACGGGGGGCACCGGGGAGCTGTTTTTT.